This TCR beta chain was found in a study of neurological immune-mediated disorders. There are many counts of this clonotype. As yet, its antigen is unknown. The germline V and J ends were trimmed by 4 bases and 2 bases, with 12 bases remaining between them. Germline CDR1 is DFQATT and CDR2 is SNEGSKA (reference sequence). This CDR3 spans 13 amino acids. Broader study findings: Across subjects, no CDR3 amino acid sequence appeared in expanded clones of more than one subject, a finding that suggested private repertoires in all groups.

5'RACE with 10-nucleotide random UMIs produced the cDNA. Over 160 million TCR-beta sequences from 15-18 subjects came out of each sequencing run. TCRdb passed the 5' RACE reads through MiXCR, listing each CDR3 protein once. The data contain roughly 24,000 distinct CDR3 sequences, 10% to 15% of them singletons. The sample consisted of PBMCs. This chain connects TRBV20-1 to TRBJ2-7; D uncertain. This sequence was found in a woman aged 55-69 years with HTLV-1-associated myelopathy (HAM/TSP). Here the CDR3 reads CSAIAGRPYEQYF. CDR3 nucleotide sequence: TGCAGTGCTATTGCCGGAAGGCCCTACGAGCAGTACTTC.